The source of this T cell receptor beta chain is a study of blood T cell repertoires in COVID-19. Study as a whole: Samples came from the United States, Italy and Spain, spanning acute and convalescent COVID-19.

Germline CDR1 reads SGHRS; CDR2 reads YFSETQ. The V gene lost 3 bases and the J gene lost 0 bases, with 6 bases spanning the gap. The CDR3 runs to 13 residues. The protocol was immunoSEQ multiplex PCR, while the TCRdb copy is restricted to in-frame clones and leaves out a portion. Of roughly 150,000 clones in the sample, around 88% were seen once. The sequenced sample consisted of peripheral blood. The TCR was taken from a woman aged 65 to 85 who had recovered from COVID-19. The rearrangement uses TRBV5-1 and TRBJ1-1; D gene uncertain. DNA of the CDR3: TGCGCCAGCAGCTCCCTAATGAACACTGAAGCTTTCTTT. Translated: CASSSLMNTEAFF.